The clone carrying this T cell receptor (beta chain) was seen many times. TCRdb processed the RACE reads anew with MiXCR; each CDR3 protein has one entry. The data hold roughly 50,000 distinct CDR3 sequences, with roughly a tenth observed a single time. The time point here: pre-sensitization, week 0. The treatment was: therapeutic diphenylcyclopropenone sensitization with weekly scalp DPC. Extraction yielded total RNA from whole blood (unfractionated). Alopecia patients, 18 to 70 years old and DPC-suitable, served as donors. This entry comes from a study of human T cells and chemical hapten exposure. Study background: Donors were sensitized with 2% DPC on the upper inner arm.

The length of the CDR3 is 13 residues. The V gene lost 5 bases and the J gene lost 5 bases, with 11 bases spanning the gap. The receptor was isolated from a woman under 40 with alopecia areata. Some clones in this sample may be carry-over from other donors' samples. This sample comprised whole blood, obtained in connection with sensitization to the hapten diphenylcyclopropenone (DPC). The chain has TRBV12-3 or TRBV12-4 and TRBJ2-3; a possible D gene is TRBD2 (6 bases). The CDR3 spells CASSALTRDTQYF. Written as DNA, the CDR3 is TGTGCCAGCAGTGCCCTGACTAGAGATACGCAGTATTTT.